This T cell receptor beta chain appears in the sequencing data of a study of low-dose radiotherapy and immunotherapy resistance in tumors. Time point: before trial treatment. Both TCRalpha and TCRbeta chains were reverse transcribed with V-gene-specific primers. With a V-primer adapter and a constant-region primer, TCRs were amplified for around 21 PCR cycles. Via MiXCR, TCRdb re-called the reads, giving one row per CDR3 protein. The table shows about 89,000 distinct CDR3 sequences, with around 9.2% occurring only once. Many counts were recorded for this clonotype. The CDR3 spans 13 residues. V gave up 4 bases and J gave up 4 bases, with 8 bases separating them. Per the germline V gene, CDR1 is SGHTA and CDR2 is FQGNSA.

The sequence was obtained from a male donor with prostate cancer. The V call is TRBV7-2, the J call TRBJ1-5; D gene uncertain. The sequences come from PBMCs, collected before treatment. CDR3 residues: CASSSQENQPQHF. The DNA for the CDR3 is TGTGCCAGCAGCTCCCAGGAGAATCAGCCCCAGCATTTT.